Sequencing of this TCR beta chain was carried out in a study of blood T cell repertoires in COVID-19. Study context: Acute and convalescent COVID-19 specimens originated in the United States, Italy and Spain.

Source study methods: The assay estimated nucleated cells by amplifying reference gene primers. Libraries were prepared by immunoSEQ multiplex PCR; TCRdb keeps only in-frame clonotypes and omits some of them. V, J and clone size derive from that table, while D and trimming were established from the DNA sequence. This sample has some 150,000 clones, with roughly 87% found just once. From germline, CDR1 is SQVTM and CDR2 ANQGSEA. This CDR3 is 12 amino acids long. Trimming removed 7 bases at V and 7 bases at J, with 13 bases between. J is TRBJ2-2 and V is TRBV29-1; tentative D call: TRBD2 (5 bases). The TCR comes from a woman aged 45-59 years with acute or convalescent COVID-19. Sequenced: peripheral blood. In DNA, the CDR3 is TGCAGCGCCGAGGGCCTTCTCGGGGAGCTGTTTTTT. Translation gives CSAEGLLGELFF.